This paragraph covers one TCR beta chain sequence. TCRdb itself ran the 5' RACE reads through MiXCR, one entry per CDR3 protein. The sample carries 450,000 or so distinct CDR3 sequences, around 15% recorded once. This sample is part of a study of identical twins. The V and J ends lost 0 bases and 4 bases, in that order; junction bases with no gene match: 9. There are 17 residues in the CDR3. CDR1 and CDR2 from the germline V gene are SGHRS and YFSETQ. This same sample was also taken into another study, of yellow fever vaccine responses in identical twins. That work contributes: Reportedly, twins showed a vaccine T cell response that looked partly convergent and partly personalized.

What was sequenced was CD4+ T cells sorted from blood. The chain has TRBV5-1 and TRBJ2-7, with 11 nucleotides matching TRBD2. The receptor's source is a young woman in good health. This CDR3 is CASSLGTSGGLWYEQYF. The CDR3 region has the DNA TGCGCCAGCAGCTTGGGAACTAGCGGGGGACTCTGGTACGAGCAGTACTTC.